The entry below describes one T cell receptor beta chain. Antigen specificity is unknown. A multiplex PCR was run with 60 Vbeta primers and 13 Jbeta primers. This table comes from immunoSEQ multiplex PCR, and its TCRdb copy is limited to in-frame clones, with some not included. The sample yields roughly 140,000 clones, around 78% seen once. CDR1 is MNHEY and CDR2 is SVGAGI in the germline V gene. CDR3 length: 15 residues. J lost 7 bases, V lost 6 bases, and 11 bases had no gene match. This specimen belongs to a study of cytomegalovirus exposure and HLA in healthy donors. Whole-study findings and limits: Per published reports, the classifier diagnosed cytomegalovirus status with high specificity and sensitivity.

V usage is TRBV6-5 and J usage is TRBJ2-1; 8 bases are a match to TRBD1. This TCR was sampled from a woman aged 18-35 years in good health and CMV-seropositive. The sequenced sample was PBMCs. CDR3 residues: CASSLTGVEWNEQFF. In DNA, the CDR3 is TGTGCCAGCAGCCTGACAGGGGTGGAATGGAATGAGCAGTTCTTC.